This T cell receptor beta chain was recovered during a study of T cells in Graves' hyperthyroidism and ophthalmopathy. Findings and caveats of the study: Most thyroid clonotypes that were expanded above 0.001 also turned up in blood.

The V end was cut by 7 bases, the J end by 10 bases, with 10 bases between. There are 11 residues in the CDR3. This clonotype was counted a few times. The antigen is unknown. The study left out patients who had uncontrolled infection, other autoimmune disease, pregnancy or lactation. Based on clinical symptoms, serum thyroxine and TRAb, thyroid ultrasound and orbital computed tomography, diagnoses were reached. There were TCR beta CDR3 regions amplified from RNA transcripts. HTBI primers were the set used in a first-round RT-PCR of the TCR CDR3. TCRdb fed the multiplex PCR reads into MiXCR, producing one record per CDR3 protein. The repertoire holds a few hundred thousand distinct CDR3 sequences, with about 18% as singletons.

Sequencing was done on a sample of blood. V is TRBV12-3 or TRBV12-4 and J is TRBJ2-2; D remains ambiguous. The receptor comes from a woman in her 50s with Graves' hyperthyroidism. Here the CDR3 reads CASTPAQELFF. The CDR3 DNA reads TGTGCCAGCACCCCGGCCCAGGAGCTGTTTTTT.